Listed here are 2 T cell receptor beta chains from one sample, sequenced in a study of blood T cells in healthy people across ages. For the second PCR, which ran for roughly 6 to 12 cycles, a sample-barcoded 5' primer and a J-beta primer mix were used. One entry per CDR3 protein results from TCRdb running MiXCR on the 5' RACE reads. The sample has some 560,000 distinct CDR3 sequences, roughly a quarter seen once; the top ten hold approximately 3.6%. The same specimen was also included in a second study, on T cells of mothers and their children.

Sequenced sample: blood. The receptors here all came from a boy aged 2 to 10 in good health.

This rearrangement joins TRBV10-2 to TRBJ1-4; the D is unclear. The germline gives CDR1 WSHSY, CDR2 SAAADI. V lost 8 bases and J lost 1, with 5 bases in between. This CDR3 region has 12 residues. The CDR3 bases are TGCGCCAGCTCCGAAACTAATGAAAAACTGTTTTTT. The encoded protein is CASSETNEKLFF.

This clonotype occurred a few times. The chain recombines TRBV10-3 with TRBJ1-2; the D gene is possibly TRBD1 (5 bases). Deletions cut 3 bases from V and 7 bases from J, with 12 bases between. This CDR3 comprises 13 residues. Looked up from germline, CDR1 is ENHRY and CDR2 is SYGVKD. DNA of the CDR3: TGTGCCATCAGTGATCTAAGGGGACCTGGCTACACCTTC. It codes for CAISDLRGPGYTF.